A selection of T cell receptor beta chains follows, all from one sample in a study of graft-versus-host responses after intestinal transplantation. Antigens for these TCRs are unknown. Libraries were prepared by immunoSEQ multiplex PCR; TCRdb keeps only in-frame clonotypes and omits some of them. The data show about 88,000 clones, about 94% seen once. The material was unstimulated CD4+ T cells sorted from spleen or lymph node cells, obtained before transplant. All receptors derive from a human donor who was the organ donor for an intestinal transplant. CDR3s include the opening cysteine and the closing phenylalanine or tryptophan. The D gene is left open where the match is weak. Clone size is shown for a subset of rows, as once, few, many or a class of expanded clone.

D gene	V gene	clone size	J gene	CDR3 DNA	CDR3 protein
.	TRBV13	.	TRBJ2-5	TGTGCCAGCAGCTCCACTCAGAAAGAGACCCAGTACTTC	CASSSTQKETQYF
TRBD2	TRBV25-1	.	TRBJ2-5	TGTGCCAGCAGTGAAACCCAAGCGGGGGGGCCTCAAGAGACCCAGTACTTC	CASSETQAGGPQETQYF
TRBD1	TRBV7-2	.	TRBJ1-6	TGTGCCAGCAGCTTACTTCGGACAGGGCAGAATTCACCCCTCCACTTT	CASSLLRTGQNSPLHF
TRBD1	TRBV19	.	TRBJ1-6	TGTGCCAGTAGTATAGATCGCGGACAGGGGGGGAATTCACCCCTCCACTTT	CASSIDRGQGGNSPLHF
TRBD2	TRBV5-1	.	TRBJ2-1	TGCGCCAGCAGCTTGTCGGGACTAGCTTACAATGAGCAGTTCTTC	CASSLSGLAYNEQFF
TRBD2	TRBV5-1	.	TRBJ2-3	TGCGCCAGCAGCTTGCCCCAGACTAGCGGGGGACTCACAGATACGCAGTATTTT	CASSLPQTSGGLTDTQYF
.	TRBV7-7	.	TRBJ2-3	TGTGCTAGCAGCTTCAACACAGATACGCAGTATTTT	CASSFNTDTQYF
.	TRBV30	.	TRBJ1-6	TGTGCCTGGAGTGTTCGTCGATCACCCCTCCACTTT	CAWSVRRSPLHF
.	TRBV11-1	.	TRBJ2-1	TGTGCCAGCAGCCCGGACCCTCGCCGGGGCTCCTACAATGAGCAGTTCTTC	CASSPDPRRGSYNEQFF
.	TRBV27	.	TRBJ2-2	TGTGCCAGCAGGGGTATTAGGAGGACCGGGGAGCTGTTTTTT	CASRGIRRTGELFF
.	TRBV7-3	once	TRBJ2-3	TGTGCCAGCAGCTTAATAGGGCGGGGCTCTGGAGATACGCAGTATTTT	CASSLIGRGSGDTQYF
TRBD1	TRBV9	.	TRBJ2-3	TGTGCCAGCAGCGCCCGGACAGGGAGTACAGATACGCAGTATTTT	CASSARTGSTDTQYF
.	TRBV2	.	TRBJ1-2	TGTGCCAGCAGTGGAAGTGGGACGGAAAACTATGGCTACACCTTC	CASSGSGTENYGYTF
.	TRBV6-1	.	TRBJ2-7	TGTGCCAGCAGTGAAGCATTCGGCGGCTCCTACGAGCAGTACTTC	CASSEAFGGSYEQYF
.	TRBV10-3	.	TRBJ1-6	TGTGCCATCAGTCCAACGACGGCGAACTATAATTCACCCCTCCACTTT	CAISPTTANYNSPLHF
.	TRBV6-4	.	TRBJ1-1	TGTGCCAGCGCTCGCACCCTTAACACTGAAGCTTTCTTT	CASARTLNTEAFF
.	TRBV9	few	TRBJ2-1	TGTGCCACCCACGGCGGCCTAAAGCAGTTCTTC	CATHGGLKQFF
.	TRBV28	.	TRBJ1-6	TGTGCCAGCAGTTTACACTCCTATAATTCACCCCTCCACTTT	CASSLHSYNSPLHF
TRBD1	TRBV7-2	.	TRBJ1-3	TGTGCCAGCAGCCAGAACAGGGGGAGCTCTGGAAACACCATATATTTT	CASSQNRGSSGNTIYF
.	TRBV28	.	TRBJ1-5	TGTGCCAGCAGTTTATTTAGTCTAATCAGCCCCCAGCATTTT	CASSLFSLISPQHF
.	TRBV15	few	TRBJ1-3	TGTGCCACCAGCAGAGAAGGACAGACTAGAAACACCATATATTTT	CATSREGQTRNTIYF
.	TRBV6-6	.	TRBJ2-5	TGTGCCAGCAGTTACGGGGGACACAAACTTCAAGAGACCCAGTACTTC	CASSYGGHKLQETQYF
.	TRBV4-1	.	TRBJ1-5	TGCGCCAGCAGCCAAGAGCCTCATAGCAATCAGCCCCAGCATTTT	CASSQEPHSNQPQHF
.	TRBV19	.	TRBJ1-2	TGTGCCAGTACCTTTGGGGTCGGCATCTATGGCTACACCTTC	CASTFGVGIYGYTF
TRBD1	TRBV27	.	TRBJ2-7	TGTGCCAGCAGCCGCCCGGGACAGCCATACGAGCAGTACTTC	CASSRPGQPYEQYF
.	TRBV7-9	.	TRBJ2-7	TGTGCCAGCAGCTTACAGGGGGGCCCCTACGAGCAGTACTTC	CASSLQGGPYEQYF
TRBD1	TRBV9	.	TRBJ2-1	TGTGCCAGCAGCGTAGAGGGACAGGGGATCAATGAGCAGTTCTTC	CASSVEGQGINEQFF
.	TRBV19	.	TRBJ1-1	TGTGCCAGCCACTACGAGGGGTTGAACACTGAAGCTTTCTTT	CASHYEGLNTEAFF
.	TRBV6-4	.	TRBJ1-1	TGTGCCAGCAGGGATACCTACGGTCACACTGAAGCTTTCTTT	CASRDTYGHTEAFF
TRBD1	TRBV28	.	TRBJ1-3	TGTGCCAGCAGACAGGGGGAGAACACCATATATTTT	CASRQGENTIYF
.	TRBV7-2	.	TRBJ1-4	TGTGCCAGCAGCTTAGATGGGGAAAAACTGTTTTTT	CASSLDGEKLFF
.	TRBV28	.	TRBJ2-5	TGTGCCAGCAGTTTAACGGCAGCGCAAGAGACCCAGTACTTC	CASSLTAAQETQYF
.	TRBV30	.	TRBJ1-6	TGTGCCTGGACGACACAGTTAAATTCACCCCTCCACTTT	CAWTTQLNSPLHF
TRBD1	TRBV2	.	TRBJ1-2	TGTGCCAGCAGACTCCCTGGGACAGCTACTAACTATGGCTACACCTTC	CASRLPGTATNYGYTF
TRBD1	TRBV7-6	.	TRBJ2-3	TGTGCCAGCAGCTTTTGGCAGACAGGGTTTGGTAGCACAGATACGCAGTATTTT	CASSFWQTGFGSTDTQYF
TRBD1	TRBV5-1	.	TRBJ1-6	TGCGCCAGCAGCCCGGACAGGGGTAATTCACCCCTCCACTTT	CASSPDRGNSPLHF
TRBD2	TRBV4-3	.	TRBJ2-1	TGCGCCAGCAGCCAACGGAGGACTAGCGGGGGGGTCGATGAGCAGTTCTTC	CASSQRRTSGGVDEQFF
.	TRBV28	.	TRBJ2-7	TGTGCCAGCAGTTACCGGACATTCTACGAGCAGTACTTC	CASSYRTFYEQYF
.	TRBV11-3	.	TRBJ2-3	TGTGCCAGCAGCTTTCTCCCAGGCACAGATACGCAGTATTTT	CASSFLPGTDTQYF
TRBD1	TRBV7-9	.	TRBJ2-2	TGTGCCAGCCGGGACAGCCACACCGGGGAGCTGTTTTTT	CASRDSHTGELFF
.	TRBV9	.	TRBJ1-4	TGTGCCAGCAGTGACGGAAATGAAAAACTGTTTTTT	CASSDGNEKLFF
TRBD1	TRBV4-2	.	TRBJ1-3	TGTGCCAGCAGCCAAGAGGGACAGGGGTACTCCTCCTCTGGAAACACCATATATTTT	CASSQEGQGYSSSGNTIYF
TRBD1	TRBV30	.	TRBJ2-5	TGTGCCTGGGGACAGGGGGTGACCCAGTACTTC	CAWGQGVTQYF
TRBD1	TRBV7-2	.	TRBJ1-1	TGTGCCAGCAGCTTGACAGGGAGGACTGAAGCTTTCTTT	CASSLTGRTEAFF
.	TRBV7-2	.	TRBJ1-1	TGTGCCAGCAGCTTAAGGCTCGAAGCTTTCTTT	CASSLRLEAFF
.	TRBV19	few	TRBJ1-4	TGTGCCAGTAGTCCCTCTTCCGGGGTTGAAAAACTGTTTTTT	CASSPSSGVEKLFF
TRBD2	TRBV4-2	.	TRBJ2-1	TGTGCCAGCAGCCAAGATGGGGCGGGGGTGAACAATGAGCAGTTCTTC	CASSQDGAGVNNEQFF
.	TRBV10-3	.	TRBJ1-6	TGTGCCATCAGTGAGACGCAGGGTGCTTATAATTCACCCCTCCACTTT	CAISETQGAYNSPLHF
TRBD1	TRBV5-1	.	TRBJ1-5	TGCGCCAGCAGCCCCGGGGGACAGGTCAATCAGCCCCAGCATTTT	CASSPGGQVNQPQHF
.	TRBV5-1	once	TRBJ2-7	TGCGCCAGCAGCTTGGTTCCCCCGGACGAGCAGTACTTC	CASSLVPPDEQYF
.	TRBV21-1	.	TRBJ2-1	TGTGCCAGCAGCAAAGGGACAGGGGGCAATGAGCAGTTCTTC	CASSKGTGGNEQFF
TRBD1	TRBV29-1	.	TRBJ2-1	TGCAGCGTCCTACAGGGGTTCTCCTACAATGAGCAGTTCTTC	CSVLQGFSYNEQFF
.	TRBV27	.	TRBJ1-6	TGTGCCAGCAGGAGAGAAAGGAGCTCCTATAATTCACCCCTCCACTTT	CASRRERSSYNSPLHF
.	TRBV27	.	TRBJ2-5	TGTGCCAGCAGATACCGGGAAGAGCAGTACTTC	CASRYREEQYF
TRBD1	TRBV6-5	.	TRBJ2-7	TGTGCCGGTAAAACGGGACAGGCCTACGAGCAGTACTTC	CAGKTGQAYEQYF
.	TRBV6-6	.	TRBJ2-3	TGTGCCAGCAGTTACGGGTACACAGATACGCAGTATTTT	CASSYGYTDTQYF
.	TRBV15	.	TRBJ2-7	TGTGCCACCAGCAGAGAGAGAGGGAGCTCCTACGAGCAGTACTTC	CATSRERGSSYEQYF
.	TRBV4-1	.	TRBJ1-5	TGCGCCAGCAGCCTGGGTTCGGCCAGGGGAAGAAGCAATCAGCCCCAGCATTTT	CASSLGSARGRSNQPQHF
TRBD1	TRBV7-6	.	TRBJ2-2	TGTGCCAGCAGCCGGACAGGGGCGGCCACCGGGGAGCTGTTTTTT	CASSRTGAATGELFF